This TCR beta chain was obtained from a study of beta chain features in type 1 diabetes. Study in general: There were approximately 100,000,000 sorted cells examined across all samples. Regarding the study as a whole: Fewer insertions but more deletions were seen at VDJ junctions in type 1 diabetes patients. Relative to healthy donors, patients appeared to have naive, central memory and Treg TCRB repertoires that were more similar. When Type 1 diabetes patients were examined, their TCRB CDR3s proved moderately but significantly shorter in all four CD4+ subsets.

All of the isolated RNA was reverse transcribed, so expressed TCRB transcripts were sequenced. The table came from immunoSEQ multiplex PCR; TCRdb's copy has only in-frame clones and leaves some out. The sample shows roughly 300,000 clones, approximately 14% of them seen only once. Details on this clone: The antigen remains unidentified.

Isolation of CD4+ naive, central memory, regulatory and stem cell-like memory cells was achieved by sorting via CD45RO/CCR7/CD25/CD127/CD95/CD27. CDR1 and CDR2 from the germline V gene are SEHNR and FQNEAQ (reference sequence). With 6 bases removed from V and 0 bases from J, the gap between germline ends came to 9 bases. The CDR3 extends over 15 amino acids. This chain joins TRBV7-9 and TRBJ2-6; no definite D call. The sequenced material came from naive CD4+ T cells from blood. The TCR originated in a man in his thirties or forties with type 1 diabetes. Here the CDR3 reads CASSLTFSGANVLTF. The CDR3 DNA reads TGTGCCAGCAGTCTTACTTTCTCTGGGGCCAACGTCCTGACTTTC.